A selection of T cell receptor beta chains follows, all from one sample in a study of vaccination effects on CD4 cells after COVID-19. The antigens these receptors bind are not known. Sequencing used immunoSEQ multiplex PCR; TCRdb keeps in-frame clones, though not all of them. The data hold 20,000 to 25,000 clones, with around 74% observed a single time. The sequencing here drew on CD4+ T cells from PBMCs cultured with SARS-CoV-2 spike peptides, taken before COVID-19 vaccination. The receptors originated from a human donor who received a COVID-19 vaccine. The CDR3 runs from the conserved cysteine through the conserved F or W. A D gene is named only where the DNA matches it firmly. The size of a clone is reported for some rows only, either as once, few or many, or as a class for expanded clones.

V gene: TRBV10-2
J gene: TRBJ1-1
D gene: -
clone size: few
CDR3 protein: CASSEPPRGDTEAFF
CDR3 DNA: TGCGCCAGCAGTGAGCCCCCTAGGGGGGACACTGAAGCTTTCTTT

V gene: TRBV20-1
J gene: TRBJ2-5
D gene: -
clone size: -
CDR3 protein: CSASTSGGAETQYF
CDR3 DNA: TGCAGTGCTAGTACCAGCGGAGGGGCAGAGACCCAGTACTTC

V gene: TRBV19
J gene: TRBJ1-5
D gene: -
clone size: -
CDR3 protein: CASSPYSNQPQHF
CDR3 DNA: TGTGCCAGTAGCCCATATAGCAATCAGCCCCAGCATTTT

V gene: TRBV5-1
J gene: TRBJ1-3
D gene: TRBD1
clone size: -
CDR3 protein: CASSPTGEAGNTIYF
CDR3 DNA: TGCGCCAGCAGCCCCACAGGGGAGGCTGGAAACACCATATATTTT

V gene: TRBV21-1
J gene: TRBJ2-7
D gene: -
clone size: -
CDR3 protein: CASSKRFLLELGNPYEQYF
CDR3 DNA: TGTGCCAGCAGCAAAAGGTTTCTCCTAGAATTGGGCAACCCCTACGAGCAGTACTTC

V gene: TRBV6-6
J gene: TRBJ1-1
D gene: -
clone size: -
CDR3 protein: CASIAGYTEAFF
CDR3 DNA: TGTGCCAGCATTGCAGGGTACACTGAAGCTTTCTTT

V gene: TRBV6-1
J gene: TRBJ2-7
D gene: -
clone size: -
CDR3 protein: CASSEGEGASYEQYF
CDR3 DNA: TGTGCCAGCAGTGAAGGGGAGGGGGCCTCCTACGAGCAGTACTTC

V gene: TRBV28
J gene: TRBJ1-2
D gene: -
clone size: once
CDR3 protein: CASSFAATNYGYTF
CDR3 DNA: TGTGCCAGCAGTTTTGCAGCTACTAACTATGGCTACACCTTC

V gene: TRBV7-8
J gene: TRBJ2-7
D gene: TRBD2
clone size: -
CDR3 protein: CASRPASGSYEQYF
CDR3 DNA: TGTGCCAGCCGACCGGCTAGCGGGAGCTACGAGCAGTACTTC

V gene: TRBV7-8
J gene: TRBJ2-7
D gene: -
clone size: -
CDR3 protein: CASSLYAGDEQYF
CDR3 DNA: TGTGCCAGCAGCTTATACGCAGGGGACGAGCAGTACTTC

V gene: TRBV6-5
J gene: TRBJ1-2
D gene: -
clone size: -
CDR3 protein: CASSTDSAYGYTF
CDR3 DNA: TGTGCCAGCAGCACCGACAGTGCCTATGGCTACACCTTC

V gene: TRBV19
J gene: TRBJ1-2
D gene: -
clone size: once
CDR3 protein: CASKVASYGYTF
CDR3 DNA: TGTGCCAGTAAAGTGGCTAGCTATGGCTACACCTTC